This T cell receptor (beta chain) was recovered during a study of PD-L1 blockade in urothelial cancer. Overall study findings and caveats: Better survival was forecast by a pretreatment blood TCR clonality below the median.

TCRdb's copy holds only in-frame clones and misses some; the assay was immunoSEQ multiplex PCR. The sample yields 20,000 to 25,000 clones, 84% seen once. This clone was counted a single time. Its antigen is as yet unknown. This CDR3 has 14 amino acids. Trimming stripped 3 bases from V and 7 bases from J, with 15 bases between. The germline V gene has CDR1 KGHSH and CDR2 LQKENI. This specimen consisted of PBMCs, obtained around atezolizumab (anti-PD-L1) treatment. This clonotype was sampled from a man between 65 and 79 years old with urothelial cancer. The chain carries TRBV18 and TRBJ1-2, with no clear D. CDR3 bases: TGTGCCAGCTCACCTCTCGGCCAGAGCGGTGGCTACACCTTC. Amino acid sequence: CASSPLGQSGGYTF.